This TCR beta chain comes out of a study of patients and donors after allogeneic stem cell transplantation. This clonotype came up a few times. One entry per CDR3 protein results from TCRdb running MiXCR on the RT-PCR reads. This table holds hundreds of thousands of distinct CDR3 sequences, more than 15% found once. Germline loops: CDR1 SGHRS, CDR2 YFSETQ. V was trimmed by 2 bases and J by 3 bases, leaving 13 bases between them. The CDR3 has 15 residues. Sequencing was carried out using blood, either unsorted or a sorted T cell fraction (not recorded which). The sequence came from a human donor who was either an allogeneic HSCT recipient or a stem cell or donor lymphocyte infusion donor (not recorded which). It is not recorded whose cells these are; they may come from a transplant donor. The chain uses TRBV5-1 and TRBJ2-3, with D possibly being TRBD1 or TRBD2 (5 bases each). Here the CDR3 reads CASSFGAGRTDTQYF. The CDR3 bases are TGCGCCAGCAGCTTCGGGGCAGGACGAACAGATACGCAGTATTTT.